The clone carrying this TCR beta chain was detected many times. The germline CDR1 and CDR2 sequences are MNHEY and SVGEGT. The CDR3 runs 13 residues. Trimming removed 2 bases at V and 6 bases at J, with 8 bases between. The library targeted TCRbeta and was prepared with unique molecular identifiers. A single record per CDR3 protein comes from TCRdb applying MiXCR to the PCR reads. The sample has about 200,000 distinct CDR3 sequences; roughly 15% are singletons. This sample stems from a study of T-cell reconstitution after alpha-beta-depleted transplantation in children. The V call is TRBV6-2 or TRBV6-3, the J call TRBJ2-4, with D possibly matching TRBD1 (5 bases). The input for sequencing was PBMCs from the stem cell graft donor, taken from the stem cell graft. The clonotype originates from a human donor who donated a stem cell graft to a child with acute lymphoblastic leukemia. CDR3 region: CASSYGQGNIQYF. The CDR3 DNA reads TGTGCCAGCAGTTACGGGCAGGGAAACATTCAGTACTTC.